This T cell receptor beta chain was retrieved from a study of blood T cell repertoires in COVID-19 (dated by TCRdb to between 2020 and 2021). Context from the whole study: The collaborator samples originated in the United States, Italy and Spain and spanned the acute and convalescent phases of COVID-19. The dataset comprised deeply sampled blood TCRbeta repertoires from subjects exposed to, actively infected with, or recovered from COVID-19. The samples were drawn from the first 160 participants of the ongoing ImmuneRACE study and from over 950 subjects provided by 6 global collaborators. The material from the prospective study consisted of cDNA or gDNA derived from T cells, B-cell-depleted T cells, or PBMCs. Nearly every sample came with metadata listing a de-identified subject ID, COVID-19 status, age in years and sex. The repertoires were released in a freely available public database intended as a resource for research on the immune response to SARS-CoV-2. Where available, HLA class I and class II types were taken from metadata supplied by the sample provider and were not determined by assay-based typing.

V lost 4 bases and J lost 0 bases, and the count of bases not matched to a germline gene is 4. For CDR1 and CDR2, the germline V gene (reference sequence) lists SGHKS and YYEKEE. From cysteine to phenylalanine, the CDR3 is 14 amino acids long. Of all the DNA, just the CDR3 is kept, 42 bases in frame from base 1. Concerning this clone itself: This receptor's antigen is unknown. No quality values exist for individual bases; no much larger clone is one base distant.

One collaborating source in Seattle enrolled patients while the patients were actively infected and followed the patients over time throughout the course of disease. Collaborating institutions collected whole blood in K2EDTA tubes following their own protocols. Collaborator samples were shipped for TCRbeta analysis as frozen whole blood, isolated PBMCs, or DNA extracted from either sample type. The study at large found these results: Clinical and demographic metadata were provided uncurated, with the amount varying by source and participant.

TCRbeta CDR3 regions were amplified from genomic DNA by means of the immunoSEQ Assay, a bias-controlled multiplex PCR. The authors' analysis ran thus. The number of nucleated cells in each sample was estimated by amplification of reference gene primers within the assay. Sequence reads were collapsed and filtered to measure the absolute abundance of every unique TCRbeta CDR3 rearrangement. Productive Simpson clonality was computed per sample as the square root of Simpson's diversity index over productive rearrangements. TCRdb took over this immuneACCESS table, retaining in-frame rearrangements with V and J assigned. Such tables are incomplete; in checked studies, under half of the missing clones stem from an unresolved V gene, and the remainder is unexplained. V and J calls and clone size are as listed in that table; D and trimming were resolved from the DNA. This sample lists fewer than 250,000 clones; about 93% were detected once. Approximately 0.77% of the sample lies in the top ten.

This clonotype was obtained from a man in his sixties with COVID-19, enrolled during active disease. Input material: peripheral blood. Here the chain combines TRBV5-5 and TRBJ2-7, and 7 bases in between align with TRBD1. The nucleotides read TGTGCCAGCAGCGGGACAGAGATCTCCTACGAGCAGTACTTC. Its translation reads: CASSGTEISYEQYF.